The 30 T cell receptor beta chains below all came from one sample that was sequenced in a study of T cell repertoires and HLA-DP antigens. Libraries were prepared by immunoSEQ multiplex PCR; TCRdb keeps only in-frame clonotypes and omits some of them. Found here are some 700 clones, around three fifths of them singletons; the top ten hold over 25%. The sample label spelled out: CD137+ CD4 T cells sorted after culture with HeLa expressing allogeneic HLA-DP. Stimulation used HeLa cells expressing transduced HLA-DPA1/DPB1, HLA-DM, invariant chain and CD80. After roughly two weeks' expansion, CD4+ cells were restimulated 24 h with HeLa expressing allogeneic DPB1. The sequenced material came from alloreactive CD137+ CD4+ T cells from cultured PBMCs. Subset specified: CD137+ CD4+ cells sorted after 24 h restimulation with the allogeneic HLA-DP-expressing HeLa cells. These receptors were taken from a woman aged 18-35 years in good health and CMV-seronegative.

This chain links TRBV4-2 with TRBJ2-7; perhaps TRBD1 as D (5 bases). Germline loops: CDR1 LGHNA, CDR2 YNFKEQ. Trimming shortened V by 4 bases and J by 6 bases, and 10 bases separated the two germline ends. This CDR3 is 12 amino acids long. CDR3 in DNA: TGTGCCAGCAGCCCTCGAACAGGCGAGCAGTACTTC. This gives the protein CASSPRTGEQYF.

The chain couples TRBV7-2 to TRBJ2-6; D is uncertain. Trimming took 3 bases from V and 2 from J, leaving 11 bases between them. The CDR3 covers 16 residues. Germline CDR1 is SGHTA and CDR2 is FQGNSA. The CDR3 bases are TGTGCCAGCAGCTTGGTCTTTGGAACTGGGGCCAACGTCCTGACTTTC. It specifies CASSLVFGTGANVLTF.

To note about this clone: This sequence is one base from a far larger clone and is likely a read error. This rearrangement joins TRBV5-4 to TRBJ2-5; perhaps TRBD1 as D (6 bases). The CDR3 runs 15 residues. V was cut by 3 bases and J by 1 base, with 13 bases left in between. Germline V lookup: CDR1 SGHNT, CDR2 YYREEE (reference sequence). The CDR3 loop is CASSYTGMGQETQYF. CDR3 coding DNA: TGTGCCAGCAGCTATACAGGGATGGGCCAAGAGACCCAGTACTTC.

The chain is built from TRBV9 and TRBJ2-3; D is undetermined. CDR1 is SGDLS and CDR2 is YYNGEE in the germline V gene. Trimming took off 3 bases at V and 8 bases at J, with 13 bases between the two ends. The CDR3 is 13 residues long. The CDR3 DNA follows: TGTGCCAGCAGCGCAGTCCCCGGTGGTACGCAGTATTTT. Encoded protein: CASSAVPGGTQYF.

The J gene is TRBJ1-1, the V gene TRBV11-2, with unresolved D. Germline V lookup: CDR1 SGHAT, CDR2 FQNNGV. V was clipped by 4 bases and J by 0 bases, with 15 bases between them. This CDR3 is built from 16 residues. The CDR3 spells CASSSAEPGLNTEAFF. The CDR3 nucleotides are TGTGCCAGCAGCTCCGCCGAACCCGGGCTGAACACTGAAGCTTTCTTT.

The DNA of the CDR3 is TGTGCCAGCCCCGTGAGGGGCTCCACTGAAGCTTTCTTT. Translation gives CASPVRGSTEAFF. This chain connects TRBV11-1 to TRBJ1-1; D possibly corresponds to TRBD1 (5 bases). Trimming took 8 bases from V and 4 from J, leaving 14 bases between them. CDR1 and CDR2 from the germline V gene are SGHAT and FQDESV (reference sequence). The length of the CDR3 is 13 residues.

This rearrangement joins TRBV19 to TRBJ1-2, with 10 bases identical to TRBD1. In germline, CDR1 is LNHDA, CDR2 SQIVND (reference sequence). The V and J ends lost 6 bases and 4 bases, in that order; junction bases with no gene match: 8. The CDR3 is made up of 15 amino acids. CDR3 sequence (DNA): TGTGCCAGTAGCCCGACAGGGGGCCCCAGCTATGGCTACACCTTC. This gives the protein CASSPTGGPSYGYTF. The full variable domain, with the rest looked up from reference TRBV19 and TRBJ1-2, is DGGITQSPKYLFRKEGQNVTLSCEQNLNHDAMYWYRQDPGQGLRLIYYSQIVNDFQKGDIAEGYSVSREKKESFPLTVTSAQKNPTAFYLCASSPTGGPSYGYTFGSGTRLTVV.

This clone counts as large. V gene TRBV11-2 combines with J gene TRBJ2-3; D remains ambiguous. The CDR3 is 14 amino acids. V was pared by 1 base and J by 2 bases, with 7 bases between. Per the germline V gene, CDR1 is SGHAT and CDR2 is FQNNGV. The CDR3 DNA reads TGTGCCAGCAGCTTAGGGTCGGCCACAGATACGCAGTATTTT. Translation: CASSLGSATDTQYF.

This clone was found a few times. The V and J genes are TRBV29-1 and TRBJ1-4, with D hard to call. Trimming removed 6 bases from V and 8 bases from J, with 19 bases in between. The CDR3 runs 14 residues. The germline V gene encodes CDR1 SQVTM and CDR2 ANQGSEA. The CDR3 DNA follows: TGCAGCGTGAGGAGAGGCGGCGTCGCGGAAAAACTGTTTTTT. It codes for CSVRRGGVAEKLFF.

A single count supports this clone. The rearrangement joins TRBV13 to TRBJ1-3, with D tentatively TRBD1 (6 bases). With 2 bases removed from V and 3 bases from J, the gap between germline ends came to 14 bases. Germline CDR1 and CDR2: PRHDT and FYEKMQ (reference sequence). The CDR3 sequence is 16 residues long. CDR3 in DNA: TGTGCCAGCAGCTTACGGGGGCCAACGGGTGGAAACACCATATATTTT. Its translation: CASSLRGPTGGNTIYF.

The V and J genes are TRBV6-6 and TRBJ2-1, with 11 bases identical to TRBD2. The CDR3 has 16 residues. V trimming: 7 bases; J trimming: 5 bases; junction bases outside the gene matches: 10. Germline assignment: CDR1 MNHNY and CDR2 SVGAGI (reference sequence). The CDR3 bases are TGTGCCAGCAATCCCCGACTAGCGGGGATCAACAATGAGCAGTTCTTC. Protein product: CASNPRLAGINNEQFF.

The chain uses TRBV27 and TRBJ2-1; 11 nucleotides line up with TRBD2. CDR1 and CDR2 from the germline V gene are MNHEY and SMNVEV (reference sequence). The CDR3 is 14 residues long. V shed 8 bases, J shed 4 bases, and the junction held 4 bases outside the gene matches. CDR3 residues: CASVASGGYNEQFF. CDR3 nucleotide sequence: TGTGCCAGCGTGGCTAGCGGGGGGTACAATGAGCAGTTCTTC.

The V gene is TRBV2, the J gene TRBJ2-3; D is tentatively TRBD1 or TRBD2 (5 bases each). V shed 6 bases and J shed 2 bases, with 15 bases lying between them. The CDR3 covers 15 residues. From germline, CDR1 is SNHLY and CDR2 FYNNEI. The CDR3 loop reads CASSPGKGYTDTQYF. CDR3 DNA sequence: TGTGCCAGCAGCCCCGGGAAGGGGTACACAGATACGCAGTATTTT.

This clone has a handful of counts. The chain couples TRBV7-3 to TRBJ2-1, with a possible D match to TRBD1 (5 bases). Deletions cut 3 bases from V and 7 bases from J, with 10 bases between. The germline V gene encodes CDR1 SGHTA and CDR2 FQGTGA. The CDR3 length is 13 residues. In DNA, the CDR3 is TGTGCCAGCAGCTTTGCAGGGTTGAATGAGCAGTTCTTC. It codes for CASSFAGLNEQFF. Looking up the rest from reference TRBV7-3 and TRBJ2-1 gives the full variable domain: GAGVSQTPSNKVTEKGKYVELRCDPISGHTALYWYRQSLGQGPEFLIYFQGTGAADDSGLPNDRFFAVRPEGSVSTLKIQRTERGDSAVYLCASSFAGLNEQFFGPGTRLTVL.

The CDR3 DNA reads as TGTGCCAGCAGCTTCCCGGGGGCCAATCAGCCCCAGCATTTT. Translated, it gives CASSFPGANQPQHF. The rearrangement links TRBV7-3 to TRBJ1-5; D is possibly TRBD1 (6 bases). The V gene's germline CDR1 is SGHTA and CDR2 FQGTGA. V shed 3 bases and J shed 3 bases, with 9 bases lying between them. This CDR3 contains 14 residues.

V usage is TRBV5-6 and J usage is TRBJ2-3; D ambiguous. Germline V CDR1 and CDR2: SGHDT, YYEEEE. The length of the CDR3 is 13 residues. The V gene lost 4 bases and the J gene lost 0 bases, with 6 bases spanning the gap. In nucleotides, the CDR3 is TGTGCCAGCAGCCGGCCCAGCACAGATACGCAGTATTTT. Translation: CASSRPSTDTQYF.

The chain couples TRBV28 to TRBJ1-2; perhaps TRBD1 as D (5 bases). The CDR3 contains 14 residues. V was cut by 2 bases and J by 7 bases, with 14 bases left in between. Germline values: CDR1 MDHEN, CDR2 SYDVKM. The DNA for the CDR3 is TGTGCCAGCAGTTTAGGTTCCAGGGCGGGTGGCTACACCTTC. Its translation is CASSLGSRAGGYTF.

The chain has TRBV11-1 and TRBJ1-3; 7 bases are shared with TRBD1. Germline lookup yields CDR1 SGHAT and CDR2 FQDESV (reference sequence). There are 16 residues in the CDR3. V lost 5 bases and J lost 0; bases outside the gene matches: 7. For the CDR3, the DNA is TGTGCCAGCAGCCTGGGACAGCAAAGCTCTGGAAACACCATATATTTT. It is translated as CASSLGQQSSGNTIYF.

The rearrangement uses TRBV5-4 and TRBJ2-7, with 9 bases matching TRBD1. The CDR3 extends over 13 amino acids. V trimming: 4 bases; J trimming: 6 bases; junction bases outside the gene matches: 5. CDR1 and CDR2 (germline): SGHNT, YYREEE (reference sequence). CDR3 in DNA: TGTGCCAGCAGCACTCAGACAGGGGGCGAGCAGTACGTC. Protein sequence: CASSTQTGGEQYV.

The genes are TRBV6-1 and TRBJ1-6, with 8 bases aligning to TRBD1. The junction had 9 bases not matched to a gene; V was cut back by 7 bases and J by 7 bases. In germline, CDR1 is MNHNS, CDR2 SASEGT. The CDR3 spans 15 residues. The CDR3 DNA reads TGTGCCAGCACCAAGGACAGGGCAAGGAATTCACCCCTCCACTTT. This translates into CASTKDRARNSPLHF.

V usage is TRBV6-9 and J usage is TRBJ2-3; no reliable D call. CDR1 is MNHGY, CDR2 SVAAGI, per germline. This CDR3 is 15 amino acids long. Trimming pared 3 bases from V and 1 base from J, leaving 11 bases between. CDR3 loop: CASSYSYGRTDTQYF. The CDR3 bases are TGTGCCAGCAGTTACTCGTATGGTCGCACAGATACGCAGTATTTT.

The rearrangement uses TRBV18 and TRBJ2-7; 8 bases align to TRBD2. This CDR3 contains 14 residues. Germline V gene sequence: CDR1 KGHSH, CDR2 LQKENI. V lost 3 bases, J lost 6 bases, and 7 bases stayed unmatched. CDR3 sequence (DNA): TGTGCCAGCTCACCGGCCGCGGGGGGTAGCGAGCAGTACGTC. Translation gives CASSPAAGGSEQYV.

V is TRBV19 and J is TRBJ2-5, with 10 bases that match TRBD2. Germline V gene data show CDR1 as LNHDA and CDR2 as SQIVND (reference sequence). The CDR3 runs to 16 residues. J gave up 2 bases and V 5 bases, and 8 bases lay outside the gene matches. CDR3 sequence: CASSPQEAGGQETQYF. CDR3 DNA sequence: TGTGCCAGTAGTCCCCAGGAAGCGGGAGGGCAAGAGACCCAGTACTTC.

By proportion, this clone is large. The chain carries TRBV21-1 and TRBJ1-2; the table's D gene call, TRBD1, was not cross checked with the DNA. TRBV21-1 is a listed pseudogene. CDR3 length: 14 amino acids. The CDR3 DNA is TGTGCCAGCAGCTGGACAGGGACAAACTATGGCTACACCTTC. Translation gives CASSWTGTNYGYTF.

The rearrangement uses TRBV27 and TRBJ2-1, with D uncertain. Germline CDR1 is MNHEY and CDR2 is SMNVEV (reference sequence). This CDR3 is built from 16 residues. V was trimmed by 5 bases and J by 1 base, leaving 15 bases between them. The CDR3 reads CASSIGRALSYNEQFF. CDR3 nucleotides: TGTGCCAGCAGTATCGGACGGGCCCTATCCTACAATGAGCAGTTCTTC.

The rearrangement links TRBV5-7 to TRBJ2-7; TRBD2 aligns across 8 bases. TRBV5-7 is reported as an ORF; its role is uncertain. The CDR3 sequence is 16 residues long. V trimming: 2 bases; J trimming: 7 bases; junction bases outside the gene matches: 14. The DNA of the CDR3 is TGTGCCAGCAGCTTAATGAGCGGGAGAAATTCGGGGGAGCAGTACTTC. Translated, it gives CASSLMSGRNSGEQYF.

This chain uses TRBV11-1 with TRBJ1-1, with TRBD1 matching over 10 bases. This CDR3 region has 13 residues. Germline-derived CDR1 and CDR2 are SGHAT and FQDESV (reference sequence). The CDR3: CASGTGVNTEAFF. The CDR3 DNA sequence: TGTGCTTCGGGGACAGGGGTGAACACTGAAGCTTTCTTT. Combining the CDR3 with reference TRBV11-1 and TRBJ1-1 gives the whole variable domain EAEVAQSPRYKITEKSQAVAFWCDPISGHATLYWYRQILGQGPELLVQFQDESVVDDSQLPKDRFSAERLKGVDSTLKIQPAELGDSAMYLCASGTGVNTEAFFGQGTRLTVV.

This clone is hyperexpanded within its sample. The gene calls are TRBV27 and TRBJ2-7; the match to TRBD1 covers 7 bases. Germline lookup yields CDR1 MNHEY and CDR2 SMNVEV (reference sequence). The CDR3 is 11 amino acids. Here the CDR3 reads CISGDSYEQYV. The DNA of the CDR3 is TGTATATCAGGGGACAGCTACGAGCAGTACGTC.

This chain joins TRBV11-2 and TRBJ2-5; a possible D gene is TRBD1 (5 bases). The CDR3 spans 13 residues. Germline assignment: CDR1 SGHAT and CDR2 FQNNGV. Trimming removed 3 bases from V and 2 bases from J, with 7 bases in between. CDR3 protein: CASSFNRQETQYF. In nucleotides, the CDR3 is TGTGCCAGCAGCTTCAACAGGCAAGAGACCCAGTACTTC.

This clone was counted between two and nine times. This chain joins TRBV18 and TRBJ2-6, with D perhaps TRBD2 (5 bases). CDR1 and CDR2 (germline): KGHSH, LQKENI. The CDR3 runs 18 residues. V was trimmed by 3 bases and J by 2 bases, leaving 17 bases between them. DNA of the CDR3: TGTGCCAGCTCACCCAGCGGTGGACCCATGCCTGGGGCCAACGTCCTGACTTTC. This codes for CASSPSGGPMPGANVLTF.